This is a list of T cell receptor beta chains from one sample in a study of shared clonotypes between healthy human individuals. The table came from immunoSEQ multiplex PCR; TCRdb's copy has only in-frame clones and leaves some out. The sample holds about 1 million clones, around 76% seen once. Material for sequencing was memory CD4+ T cells sorted from blood. The receptors were sampled from a young man in good health. CDR3s include the opening cysteine and the closing phenylalanine or tryptophan. The D gene is left open where the match is weak. Clone size is given for some rows only: seen once, a few or many times, or a class if the clone is expanded.

d_call: TRBD2; j_call: TRBJ2-1; clone_size: NA; v_call: TRBV7-7; cdr3_length: 16; cdr3_aa: CASSLGSSGRVNEQFF; cdr3_nt: TGTGCTAGCAGCTTAGGGAGTAGCGGGAGAGTGAATGAGCAGTTCTTC
d_call: NA; j_call: TRBJ1-5; clone_size: NA; v_call: TRBV28; cdr3_length: 13; cdr3_aa: CASSRLWTQPQHF; cdr3_nt: TGTGCCAGCAGTCGCCTGTGGACCCAGCCCCAGCATTTT
d_call: NA; j_call: TRBJ1-6; clone_size: NA; v_call: TRBV5-1; cdr3_length: 14; cdr3_aa: CASSMAGYNSPLHF; cdr3_nt: TGCGCCAGCAGTATGGCTGGCTACAATTCACCCCTCCACTTT
d_call: NA; j_call: TRBJ1-1; clone_size: NA; v_call: TRBV18; cdr3_length: 16; cdr3_aa: CASSPTQPGMNTEAFF; cdr3_nt: TGTGCCAGCTCACCAACACAGCCAGGGATGAACACTGAAGCTTTCTTT
d_call: TRBD2; j_call: TRBJ2-1; clone_size: NA; v_call: TRBV7-2; cdr3_length: 14; cdr3_aa: CASRPGLAFNEQFF; cdr3_nt: TGTGCCAGCCGACCGGGACTAGCTTTCAATGAGCAGTTCTTC
d_call: NA; j_call: TRBJ2-2; clone_size: few; v_call: TRBV7-3; cdr3_length: 14; cdr3_aa: CASSLAQNTGELFF; cdr3_nt: TGTGCCAGCAGCTTAGCACAGAACACCGGGGAGCTGTTTTTT
d_call: TRBD1; j_call: TRBJ1-4; clone_size: few; v_call: TRBV4-1; cdr3_length: 18; cdr3_aa: CASSQEQGARGTNEKLFF; cdr3_nt: TGCGCCAGCAGCCAAGAACAGGGGGCGCGGGGAACTAATGAAAAACTGTTTTTT
d_call: TRBD1; j_call: TRBJ1-1; clone_size: NA; v_call: TRBV11-2; cdr3_length: 14; cdr3_aa: CASSRSTGKAEAFF; cdr3_nt: TGTGCCAGCAGCAGATCGACAGGGAAGGCTGAAGCTTTCTTT
d_call: NA; j_call: TRBJ1-1; clone_size: few; v_call: TRBV5-1; cdr3_length: 14; cdr3_aa: CASSMGDGNTEAFF; cdr3_nt: TGCGCCAGCAGCATGGGGGACGGTAACACTGAAGCTTTCTTT
d_call: NA; j_call: TRBJ2-7; clone_size: NA; v_call: TRBV21-1; cdr3_length: 14; cdr3_aa: CASSLKVRGYEQYF; cdr3_nt: TGTGCCAGCAGCCTGAAGGTCAGGGGCTACGAGCAGTACTTC
d_call: NA; j_call: TRBJ1-2; clone_size: NA; v_call: TRBV11-2; cdr3_length: 13; cdr3_aa: CASSSGRSYGYTF; cdr3_nt: TGTGCCAGCAGCTCCGGACGGAGCTATGGCTACACCTTC
d_call: TRBD1; j_call: TRBJ2-4; clone_size: NA; v_call: TRBV5-1; cdr3_length: 14; cdr3_aa: CASSSGTGTHIQYF; cdr3_nt: TGCGCCAGCAGCTCCGGGACAGGGACCCACATTCAGTACTTC
d_call: TRBD2; j_call: TRBJ2-6; clone_size: once; v_call: TRBV4-1; cdr3_length: 19; cdr3_aa: CASSQRRTSGDSGANVLTF; cdr3_nt: TGCGCCAGCAGCCAACGGAGGACTAGCGGGGACTCTGGGGCCAACGTCCTGACTTTC
d_call: NA; j_call: TRBJ2-7; clone_size: NA; v_call: TRBV30; cdr3_length: 11; cdr3_aa: CAWSGREEQYF; cdr3_nt: TGTGCCTGGAGCGGCAGGGAAGAGCAGTACTTC
d_call: NA; j_call: TRBJ1-2; clone_size: NA; v_call: TRBV19; cdr3_length: 15; cdr3_aa: CASSIPRSPYYGYTF; cdr3_nt: TGTGCCAGTAGTATACCTCGGTCGCCCTACTATGGCTACACCTTC
d_call: NA; j_call: TRBJ2-1; clone_size: NA; v_call: TRBV1; cdr3_length: 18; cdr3_aa: CTSSQVEEREDLYNEQFF; cdr3_nt: TGCACCAGCAGCCAAGTAGAGGAGCGGGAGGACCTCTACAATGAGCAGTTCTTC
d_call: NA; j_call: TRBJ2-3; clone_size: NA; v_call: TRBV13; cdr3_length: 15; cdr3_aa: CASSLGGRGTDTQYF; cdr3_nt: TGTGCCAGCAGCTTAGGGGGCAGGGGAACAGATACGCAGTATTTT
d_call: TRBD1; j_call: TRBJ2-5; clone_size: NA; v_call: TRBV7-8; cdr3_length: 14; cdr3_aa: CASSSGTVQETQYF; cdr3_nt: TGTGCCAGCAGCTCCGGGACAGTTCAAGAGACCCAGTACTTC
d_call: NA; j_call: TRBJ1-1; clone_size: few; v_call: TRBV30; cdr3_length: 13; cdr3_aa: CAWSVQWGTEAFF; cdr3_nt: TGTGCCTGGAGTGTACAATGGGGGACTGAAGCTTTCTTT
d_call: TRBD1; j_call: TRBJ2-2; clone_size: once; v_call: TRBV6-1; cdr3_length: 15; cdr3_aa: CASTPGQRNTGELFF; cdr3_nt: TGTGCCAGCACGCCGGGACAGAGAAACACCGGGGAGCTGTTTTTT
d_call: TRBD1; j_call: TRBJ2-1; clone_size: NA; v_call: TRBV10-1; cdr3_length: 12; cdr3_aa: CAIGQGENEQFF; cdr3_nt: TGCGCCATCGGACAGGGGGAAAATGAGCAGTTCTTC
d_call: NA; j_call: TRBJ1-5; clone_size: NA; v_call: TRBV9; cdr3_length: 15; cdr3_aa: CASSVGPNSNQPQHF; cdr3_nt: TGTGCCAGCAGCGTAGGCCCAAATAGCAATCAGCCCCAGCATTTT
d_call: TRBD1; j_call: TRBJ1-5; clone_size: NA; v_call: TRBV5-1; cdr3_length: 15; cdr3_aa: CASSFGTDSNQPQHF; cdr3_nt: TGCGCCAGCAGCTTTGGGACAGATAGCAATCAGCCCCAGCATTTT
d_call: NA; j_call: TRBJ1-2; clone_size: NA; v_call: TRBV28; cdr3_length: 14; cdr3_aa: CASSATDSLYGYTF; cdr3_nt: TGTGCCAGCAGCGCGACGGACAGCCTTTATGGCTACACCTTC
d_call: NA; j_call: TRBJ2-1; clone_size: NA; v_call: TRBV7-2; cdr3_length: 12; cdr3_aa: CASSLVGTLQFF; cdr3_nt: TGTGCCAGCAGCTTAGTTGGGACTTTACAGTTCTTC
d_call: NA; j_call: TRBJ1-4; clone_size: once; v_call: TRBV25-1; cdr3_length: 14; cdr3_aa: CASSDPRGTEKLFF; cdr3_nt: TGTGCCAGCAGTGACCCTCGCGGGACGGAAAAACTGTTTTTT
d_call: TRBD1; j_call: TRBJ2-5; clone_size: few; v_call: TRBV29-1; cdr3_length: 14; cdr3_aa: CSGSGTGGFGTQYF; cdr3_nt: TGCAGCGGATCCGGGACAGGGGGCTTCGGGACCCAGTACTTC
d_call: TRBD2; j_call: TRBJ2-1; clone_size: NA; v_call: TRBV11-2; cdr3_length: 15; cdr3_aa: CASSFSGRSYNEQFF; cdr3_nt: TGTGCCAGCAGCTTTAGCGGGAGGTCCTACAATGAGCAGTTCTTC
d_call: TRBD2; j_call: TRBJ2-3; clone_size: NA; v_call: TRBV18; cdr3_length: 15; cdr3_aa: CASSPRESGMDTQYF; cdr3_nt: TGTGCCAGCTCACCCCGCGAAAGCGGGATGGATACGCAGTATTTT
d_call: NA; j_call: TRBJ2-2; clone_size: NA; v_call: TRBV28; cdr3_length: 13; cdr3_aa: CASRDSSTGELFF; cdr3_nt: TGTGCCAGCAGGGACAGTAGCACCGGGGAGCTGTTTTTT
d_call: NA; j_call: TRBJ2-5; clone_size: few; v_call: TRBV7-2; cdr3_length: 13; cdr3_aa: CASNRGLAETQYF; cdr3_nt: TGTGCCAGCAACCGGGGGTTAGCGGAGACCCAGTACTTC
d_call: NA; j_call: TRBJ2-1; clone_size: NA; v_call: TRBV9; cdr3_length: 15; cdr3_aa: CASSPLGGLNNEQFF; cdr3_nt: TGTGCCAGCAGCCCCCTAGGGGGACTTAACAATGAGCAGTTCTTC
d_call: NA; j_call: TRBJ1-1; clone_size: NA; v_call: TRBV27; cdr3_length: 14; cdr3_aa: CASSLSRGDSHRLF; cdr3_nt: TGTGCCAGCAGTTTATCGAGAGGTGACAGTCACCGTTTATTT
d_call: TRBD1; j_call: TRBJ1-2; clone_size: NA; v_call: TRBV30; cdr3_length: 14; cdr3_aa: CAWSGTGGFYGYTF; cdr3_nt: TGTGCCTGGAGTGGGACAGGGGGCTTCTATGGCTACACCTTC
d_call: TRBD1; j_call: TRBJ1-5; clone_size: NA; v_call: TRBV5-1; cdr3_length: 15; cdr3_aa: CASSPEGQYNQPQHF; cdr3_nt: TGCGCCAGCAGCCCCGAGGGACAGTACAATCAGCCCCAGCATTTT
d_call: TRBD1; j_call: TRBJ1-1; clone_size: NA; v_call: TRBV5-1; cdr3_length: 14; cdr3_aa: CASSAGTVNTEAFF; cdr3_nt: TGCGCCAGCAGCGCCGGGACAGTGAACACTGAAGCTTTCTTT
d_call: TRBD1; j_call: TRBJ2-2; clone_size: NA; v_call: TRBV6-1; cdr3_length: 15; cdr3_aa: CASSEEGDSTGELFF; cdr3_nt: TGTGCCAGCAGTGAAGAAGGGGACAGCACCGGGGAGCTGTTTTTT
d_call: NA; j_call: TRBJ2-3; clone_size: NA; v_call: TRBV19; cdr3_length: 17; cdr3_aa: CASSIKGRRLGTDTQYF; cdr3_nt: TGTGCCAGTAGTATTAAAGGCAGGAGGCTTGGAACAGATACGCAGTATTTT
d_call: NA; j_call: TRBJ2-5; clone_size: NA; v_call: TRBV10-3; cdr3_length: 14; cdr3_aa: CAISESTGRETQYF; cdr3_nt: TGTGCCATCAGTGAGTCGACGGGGAGGGAGACCCAGTACTTC
d_call: TRBD1; j_call: TRBJ1-4; clone_size: NA; v_call: TRBV29-1; cdr3_length: 14; cdr3_aa: CSVTSTGWGSGLFF; cdr3_nt: TGCAGCGTGACATCGACAGGGTGGGGTTCGGGACTGTTTTTT
d_call: NA; j_call: TRBJ2-2; clone_size: NA; v_call: TRBV5-1; cdr3_length: 14; cdr3_aa: CASSSTGYTGELFF; cdr3_nt: TGCGCCAGCAGCTCAACAGGGTACACCGGGGAGCTGTTTTTT
d_call: TRBD1; j_call: TRBJ1-4; clone_size: NA; v_call: TRBV10-3; cdr3_length: 15; cdr3_aa: CAISDRKLTNEKLFF; cdr3_nt: TGTGCCATCTCGGACAGGAAATTAACTAATGAAAAACTGTTTTTT
d_call: TRBD2; j_call: TRBJ2-7; clone_size: NA; v_call: TRBV2; cdr3_length: 12; cdr3_aa: CATSTSGYEQYF; cdr3_nt: TGTGCCACCAGCACTAGCGGCTACGAGCAGTACTTC
d_call: NA; j_call: TRBJ1-1; clone_size: once; v_call: TRBV27; cdr3_length: 13; cdr3_aa: CASRYASGTEAFF; cdr3_nt: TGTGCCAGCCGTTACGCATCCGGCACTGAAGCTTTCTTT
d_call: NA; j_call: TRBJ1-1; clone_size: NA; v_call: TRBV18; cdr3_length: 14; cdr3_aa: CASSPPRGSTEAFF; cdr3_nt: TGTGCCAGCTCACCCCCACGGGGGTCCACTGAAGCTTTCTTT
d_call: NA; j_call: TRBJ2-1; clone_size: NA; v_call: TRBV7-8; cdr3_length: 17; cdr3_aa: CASSLGGVGRAYNEQFF; cdr3_nt: TGTGCCAGCAGCTTAGGGGGAGTAGGACGCGCCTACAATGAGCAGTTCTTC
d_call: NA; j_call: TRBJ1-1; clone_size: few; v_call: TRBV10-3; cdr3_length: 15; cdr3_aa: CAISESGQMNTEAFF; cdr3_nt: TGTGCCATCAGTGAGTCTGGGCAGATGAACACTGAAGCTTTCTTT
d_call: NA; j_call: TRBJ1-6; clone_size: NA; v_call: TRBV4-3; cdr3_length: 16; cdr3_aa: CASSQDGQPGGSPLHF; cdr3_nt: TGCGCCAGCAGCCAAGACGGACAGCCCGGGGGTTCACCCCTCCACTTT
d_call: TRBD2; j_call: TRBJ2-5; clone_size: NA; v_call: TRBV11-3; cdr3_length: 16; cdr3_aa: CASSLGAGAGQGAQYF; cdr3_nt: TGTGCCAGCAGCTTAGGCGCGGGAGCGGGGCAAGGGGCCCAGTACTTC